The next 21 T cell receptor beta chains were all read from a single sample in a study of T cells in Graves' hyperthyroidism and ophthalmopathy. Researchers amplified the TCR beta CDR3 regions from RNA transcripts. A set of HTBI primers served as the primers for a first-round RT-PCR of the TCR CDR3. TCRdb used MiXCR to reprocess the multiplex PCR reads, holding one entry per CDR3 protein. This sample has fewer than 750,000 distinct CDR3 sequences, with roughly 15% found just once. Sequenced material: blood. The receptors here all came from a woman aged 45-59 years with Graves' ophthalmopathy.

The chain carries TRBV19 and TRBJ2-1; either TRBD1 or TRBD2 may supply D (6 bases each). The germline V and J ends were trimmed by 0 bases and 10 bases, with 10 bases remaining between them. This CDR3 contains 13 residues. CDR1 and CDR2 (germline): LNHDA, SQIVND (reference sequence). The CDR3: CASSIDRGGEQFF. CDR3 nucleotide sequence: TGTGCCAGTAGTATAGATAGAGGGGGGGAGCAGTTCTTC.

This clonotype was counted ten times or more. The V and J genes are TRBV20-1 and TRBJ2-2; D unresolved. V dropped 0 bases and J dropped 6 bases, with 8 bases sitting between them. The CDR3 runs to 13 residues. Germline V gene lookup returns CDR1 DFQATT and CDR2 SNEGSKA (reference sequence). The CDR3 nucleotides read TGCAGTGCTAGAGATCTCAATCCCGGGGAGCTGTTTTTT. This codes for CSARDLNPGELFF.

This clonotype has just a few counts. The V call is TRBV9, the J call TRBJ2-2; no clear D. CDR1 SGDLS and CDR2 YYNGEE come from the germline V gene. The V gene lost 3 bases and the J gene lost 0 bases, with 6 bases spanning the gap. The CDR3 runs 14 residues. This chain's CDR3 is CASSAQANTGELFF. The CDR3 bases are TGTGCCAGCAGCGCTCAGGCGAACACCGGGGAGCTGTTTTTT.

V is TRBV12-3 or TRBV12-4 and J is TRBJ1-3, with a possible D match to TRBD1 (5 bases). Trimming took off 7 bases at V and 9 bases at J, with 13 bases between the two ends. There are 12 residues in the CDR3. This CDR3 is CASTSPGGTIYF. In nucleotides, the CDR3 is TGTGCCAGCACCTCCCCGGGGGGCACCATATATTTT.

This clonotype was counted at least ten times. DNA of the CDR3: TGCGCCAGCAGCCACTCCCGGCGCTTTACCCCTAGCACAGATACGCAGTATTTT. Translating it yields CASSHSRRFTPSTDTQYF. The chain has TRBV4-1 and TRBJ2-3; D ambiguous. Germline CDR1 is MGHRA and CDR2 is YSYEKL. Trimming removed 3 bases from V and 0 bases from J, with 19 bases in between. The CDR3 totals 18 residues.

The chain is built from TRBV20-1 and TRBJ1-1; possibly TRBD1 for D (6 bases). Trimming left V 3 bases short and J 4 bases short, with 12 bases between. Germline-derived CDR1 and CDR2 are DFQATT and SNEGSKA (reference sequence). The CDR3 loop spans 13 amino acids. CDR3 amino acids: CSASWGGGTEAFF. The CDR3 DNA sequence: TGCAGTGCTAGTTGGGGAGGGGGCACTGAAGCTTTCTTT.

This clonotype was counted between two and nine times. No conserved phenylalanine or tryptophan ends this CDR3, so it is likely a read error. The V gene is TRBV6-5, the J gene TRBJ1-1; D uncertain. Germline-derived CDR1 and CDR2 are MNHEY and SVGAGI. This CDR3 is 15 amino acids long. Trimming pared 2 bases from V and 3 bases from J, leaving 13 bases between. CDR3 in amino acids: CASSYHGSRDTEAFL. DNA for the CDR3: TGTGCCAGCAGTTACCATGGTTCAAGGGACACTGAAGCTTTCCTT.

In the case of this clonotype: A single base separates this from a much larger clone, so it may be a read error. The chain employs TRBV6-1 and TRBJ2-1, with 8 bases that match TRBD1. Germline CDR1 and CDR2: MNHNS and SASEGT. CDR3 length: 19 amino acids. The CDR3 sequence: CASKQGQGPWASFYDEQFF. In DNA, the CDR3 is TGTGCCAGCAAGCAAGGACAGGGCCCTTGGGCTTCCTTCTACGATGAGCAGTTCTTC.

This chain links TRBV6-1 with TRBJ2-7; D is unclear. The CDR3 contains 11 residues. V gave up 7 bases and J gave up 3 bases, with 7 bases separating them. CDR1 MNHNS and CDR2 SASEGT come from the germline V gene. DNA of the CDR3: TGTGCCAGCACCCTTGGCTACGAGCAGTACTTC. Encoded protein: CASTLGYEQYF.

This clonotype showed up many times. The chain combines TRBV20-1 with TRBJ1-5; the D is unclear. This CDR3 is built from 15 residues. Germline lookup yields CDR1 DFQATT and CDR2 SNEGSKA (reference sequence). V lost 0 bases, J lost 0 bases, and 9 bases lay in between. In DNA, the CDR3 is TGCAGTGCTAGAGAGAGGGAGACTAGCAATCAGCCCCAGCATTTT. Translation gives CSARERETSNQPQHF.

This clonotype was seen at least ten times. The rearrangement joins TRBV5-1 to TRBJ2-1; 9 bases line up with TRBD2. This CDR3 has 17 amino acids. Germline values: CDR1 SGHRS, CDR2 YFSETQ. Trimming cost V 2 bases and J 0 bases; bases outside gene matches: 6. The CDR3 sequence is CASSFTGTSSSYNEQFF. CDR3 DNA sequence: TGCGCCAGCAGCTTCACAGGGACTAGCAGCTCCTACAATGAGCAGTTCTTC.

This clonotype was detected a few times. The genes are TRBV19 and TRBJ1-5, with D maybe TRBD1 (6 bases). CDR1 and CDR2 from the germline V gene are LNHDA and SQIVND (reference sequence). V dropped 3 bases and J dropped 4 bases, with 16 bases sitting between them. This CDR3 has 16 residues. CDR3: CASSIEAGGRNQPQHF. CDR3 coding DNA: TGTGCCAGTAGTATCGAAGCTGGGGGCAGAAATCAGCCCCAGCATTTT.

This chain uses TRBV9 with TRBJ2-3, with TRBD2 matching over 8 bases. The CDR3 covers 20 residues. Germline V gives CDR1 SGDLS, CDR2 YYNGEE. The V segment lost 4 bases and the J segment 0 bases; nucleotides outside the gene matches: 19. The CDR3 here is CASSPLAGMSLGTSTDTQYF. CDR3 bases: TGTGCCAGCAGCCCCTTAGCGGGAATGAGCCTCGGAACTAGCACAGATACGCAGTATTTT.

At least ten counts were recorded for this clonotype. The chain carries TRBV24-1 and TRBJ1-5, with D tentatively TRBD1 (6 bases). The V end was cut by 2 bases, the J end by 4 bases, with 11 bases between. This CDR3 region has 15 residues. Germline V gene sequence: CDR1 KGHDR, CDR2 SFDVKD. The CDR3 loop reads CATSDSTGPNQPQHF. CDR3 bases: TGTGCCACCAGTGATTCGACAGGCCCTAATCAGCCCCAGCATTTT.

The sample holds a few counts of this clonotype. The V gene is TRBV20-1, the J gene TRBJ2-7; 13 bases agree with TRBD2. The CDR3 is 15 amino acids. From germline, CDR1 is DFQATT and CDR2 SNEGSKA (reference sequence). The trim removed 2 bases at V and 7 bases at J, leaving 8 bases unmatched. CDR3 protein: CSARKLAGGPYEQYF. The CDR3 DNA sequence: TGCAGTGCTAGAAAACTAGCGGGAGGGCCTTATGAGCAGTACTTC.

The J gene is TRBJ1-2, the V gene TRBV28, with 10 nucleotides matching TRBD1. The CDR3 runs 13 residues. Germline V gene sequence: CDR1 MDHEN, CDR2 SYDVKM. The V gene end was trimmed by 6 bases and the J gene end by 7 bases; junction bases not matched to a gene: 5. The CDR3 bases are TGTGCCAGCAGCTCGGGACAGGGGACTGGCTACACCTTC. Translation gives CASSSGQGTGYTF.

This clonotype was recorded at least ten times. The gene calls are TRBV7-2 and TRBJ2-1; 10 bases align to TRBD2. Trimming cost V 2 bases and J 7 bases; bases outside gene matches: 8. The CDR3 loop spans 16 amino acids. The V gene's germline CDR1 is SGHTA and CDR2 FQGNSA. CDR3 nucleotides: TGTGCCAGCAGCTTACCGGGACTAGCGCGAATAAATGAGCAGTTCTTC. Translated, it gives CASSLPGLARINEQFF. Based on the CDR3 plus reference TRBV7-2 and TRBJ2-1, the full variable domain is GAGVSQSPSNKVTEKGKDVELRCDPISGHTALYWYRQSLGQGLEFLIYFQGNSAPDKSGLPSDRFSAERTGGSVSTLTIQRTQQEDSAVYLCASSLPGLARINEQFFGPGTRLTVL.

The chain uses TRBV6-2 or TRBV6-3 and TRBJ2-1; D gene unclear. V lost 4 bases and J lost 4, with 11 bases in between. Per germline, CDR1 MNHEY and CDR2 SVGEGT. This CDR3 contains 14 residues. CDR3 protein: CASSWSGVYNEQFF. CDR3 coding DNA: TGTGCCAGCAGTTGGTCAGGTGTTTACAATGAGCAGTTCTTC.

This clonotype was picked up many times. The CDR3 reads CSAPPSGAAYNEQFF. In DNA, the CDR3 is TGCAGTGCTCCCCCCTCCGGGGCGGCCTACAATGAGCAGTTCTTC. This chain joins TRBV20-1 and TRBJ2-1; the D gene could be TRBD1 or TRBD2 (5 bases each). V was trimmed by 5 bases and J by 2 bases, leaving 16 bases between them. CDR1 and CDR2 (germline): DFQATT, SNEGSKA (reference sequence). CDR3 length: 15 residues.

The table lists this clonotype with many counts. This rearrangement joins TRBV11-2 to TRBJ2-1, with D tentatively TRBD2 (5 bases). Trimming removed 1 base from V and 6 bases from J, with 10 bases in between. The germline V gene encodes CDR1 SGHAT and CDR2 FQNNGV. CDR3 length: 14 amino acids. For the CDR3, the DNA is TGTGCCAGCAGCTTAGCGGGATTTATCAATGAGCAGTTCTTC. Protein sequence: CASSLAGFINEQFF.

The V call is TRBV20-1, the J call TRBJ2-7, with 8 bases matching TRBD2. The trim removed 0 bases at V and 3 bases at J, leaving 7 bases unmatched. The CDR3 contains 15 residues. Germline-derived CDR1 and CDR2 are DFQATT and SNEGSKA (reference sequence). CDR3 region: CSAREGSGADYEQYF. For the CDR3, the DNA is TGCAGTGCTAGAGAAGGTAGCGGGGCCGACTACGAGCAGTACTTC.